The next 14 T cell receptor beta chains were all read from a single sample in a study of blood T cell repertoires in COVID-19. Only in-frame clones appear in the TCRdb table, and some are missing; sequencing was by immunoSEQ multiplex PCR. Among approximately 220,000 clones listed, approximately 86% were seen once. Material: peripheral blood. These receptors were obtained from a man between 60 and 75 years old with acute or convalescent COVID-19.

The J gene is TRBJ2-7, the V gene TRBV6-5; tentatively, D is TRBD2 (5 bases). Between the trimmed V and J ends, which lost 4 bases and 2 bases, there was a span of 12 bases. The CDR3 runs 14 residues. The germline CDR1 and CDR2 sequences are MNHEY and SVGAGI. This CDR3 is CASSSAGVPYEQYF. CDR3 DNA sequence: TGTGCCAGCAGTTCCGCCGGGGTGCCCTACGAGCAGTACTTC.

This chain uses TRBV13 with TRBJ2-7; 7 nucleotides align to TRBD1. Trimming cost V 4 bases and J 3 bases; bases outside gene matches: 6. Germline CDR1 is PRHDT and CDR2 is FYEKMQ (reference sequence). The CDR3 is 14 amino acids. CDR3 DNA: TGTGCCAGCAGCTCCCCGGACAGGAACTACGAGCAGTACTTC. This sequence encodes CASSSPDRNYEQYF.

The V call is TRBV29-1, the J call TRBJ2-5; 9 bases agree with TRBD1. Germline lookup yields CDR1 SQVTM and CDR2 ANQGSEA. V shed 1 base and J 5 bases; nucleotides not matched to a gene: 5. There are 14 residues in the CDR3. Written as DNA, the CDR3 is TGCAGCGTTGAAGCCAACAGGGGGCCGGAGACCCAGTACTTC. Translating gives CSVEANRGPETQYF. Full variable domain (rest looked up from reference TRBV29-1 and TRBJ2-5): SAVISQKPSRDICQRGTSLTIQCQVDSQVTMMFWYRQQPGQSLTLIATANQGSEATYESGFVIDKFPISRPNLTFSTLTVSNMSPEDSSIYLCSVEANRGPETQYFGPGTRLLVL.

This chain joins TRBV29-1 and TRBJ1-1; TRBD1 agrees at 8 bases. J gave up 3 bases and V 7 bases, and 7 bases lay outside the gene matches. CDR1 SQVTM and CDR2 ANQGSEA come from the germline V gene. The CDR3 contains 13 residues. The CDR3 sequence: CSATQGGYTEAFF. The CDR3 region has the DNA TGCAGCGCCACACAGGGGGGGTACACTGAAGCTTTCTTT.

The chain carries TRBV6-5 and TRBJ2-7; a possible D gene is TRBD2 (7 bases). Germline CDR1 is MNHEY and CDR2 is SVGAGI. Deletions cut 8 bases from V and 2 bases from J, with 16 bases between. This CDR3 comprises 14 residues. CDR3 residues: CASGGRGAPYEQYF. The CDR3 DNA reads TGTGCCAGCGGGGGACGGGGGGCTCCCTACGAGCAGTACTTC.

The chain joins TRBV5-1 to TRBJ2-1; TRBD1 matches 7 bases. From germline, CDR1 is SGHRS and CDR2 YFSETQ. The CDR3 is 15 residues long. V trimming: 0 bases; J trimming: 6 bases; junction bases outside the gene matches: 6. This CDR3 is CASSLGGQPVNEQFF. The CDR3 bases are TGCGCCAGCAGCTTGGGGGGACAGCCGGTCAATGAGCAGTTCTTC.

The chain combines TRBV6-5 with TRBJ2-2; perhaps TRBD1 as D (6 bases). The V gene's germline CDR1 is MNHEY and CDR2 SVGAGI. The germline V and J ends were trimmed by 5 bases and 3 bases, with 10 bases remaining between them. CDR3 size: 14 residues. CDR3 in DNA: TGTGCCAGCAGTCGAGCAGGGGACACCGGGGAGCTGTTTTTT. Translated: CASSRAGDTGELFF.

The gene calls are TRBV27 and TRBJ2-2; 7 nucleotides line up with TRBD1. Germline loops: CDR1 MNHEY, CDR2 SMNVEV (reference sequence). The V segment lost 7 bases and the J segment 4 bases; nucleotides outside the gene matches: 9. The CDR3 is 15 residues long. This chain's CDR3 is CASTKGARGTGELFF. The CDR3 DNA reads TGTGCCAGCACAAAGGGGGCGCGAGGCACCGGGGAGCTGTTTTTT.

V usage is TRBV7-9 and J usage is TRBJ2-1, with D perhaps matching TRBD1 (6 bases). Germline V gives CDR1 SEHNR, CDR2 FQNEAQ (reference sequence). The CDR3 loop spans 16 amino acids. V was pared by 5 bases and J by 6 bases, with 20 bases between. DNA for the CDR3: TGTGCCAGCAGCACGGGCGGAGGACAGCCTACCAATGAGCAGTTCTTC. Encoded protein: CASSTGGGQPTNEQFF. The complete variable domain, with remaining parts taken from reference TRBV7-9 and TRBJ2-1, reads DTGVSQNPRHKITKRGQNVTFRCDPISEHNRLYWYRQTLGQGPEFLTYFQNEAQLEKSRLLSDRFSAERPKGSFSTLEIQRTEQGDSAMYLCASSTGGGQPTNEQFFGPGTRLTVL.

The chain has TRBV3-1 (or the pseudogene TRBV3-2) and TRBJ2-5; D uncertain. The V gene lost 1 base and the J gene lost 9 bases, with 18 bases spanning the gap. Germline V gene lookup returns CDR1 LGHDT and CDR2 YNNKEL (reference sequence). The CDR3 sequence is 15 residues long. CDR3 sequence (DNA): TGTGCCAGCAGCCAAGCGTGGAGTCCCTCTCAGTCCCAGTACTTC. This translates into CASSQAWSPSQSQYF.

This rearrangement joins TRBV30 to TRBJ1-1; 10 bases are shared with TRBD1. V shed 1 base, J shed 10 bases, and the junction held 3 bases outside the gene matches. CDR1 is GTSNPN, CDR2 SVGIG, per germline (reference sequence). The CDR3 sequence is 12 residues long. The CDR3: CAWSGQGARAFF. The CDR3, as DNA: TGTGCCTGGAGTGGACAGGGGGCTCGAGCTTTCTTT.

J is TRBJ1-2 and V is TRBV9; D call uncertain. Trimming shortened V by 2 bases and J by 5 bases, and 19 bases separated the two germline ends. Germline assignment: CDR1 SGDLS and CDR2 YYNGEE. The CDR3 runs to 16 residues. CDR3 loop: CASSVGKNPLGYGYTF. The CDR3 DNA reads as TGTGCCAGCAGCGTCGGAAAAAACCCTCTCGGGTATGGCTACACCTTC.

CDR3 in amino acids: CASRQAGETQYF. As DNA, the CDR3 is TGTGCCAGTAGGCAGGCAGGGGAGACCCAGTACTTC. The chain has TRBV19 and TRBJ2-5, with a tentative D call TRBD1 (5 bases). Germline loops: CDR1 LNHDA, CDR2 SQIVND (reference sequence). The ends were cut back, 6 bases at V and 5 bases at J, with 10 bases in the middle. The CDR3 length is 12 residues.

The chain links TRBV18 to TRBJ1-2; TRBD1 matches at 7 bases. With V trimmed by 3 bases and J by 5 bases, 6 bases remained unmatched. This CDR3 comprises 14 residues. CDR1 and CDR2 (germline): KGHSH, LQKENI. The CDR3 is CASSPGTAQYGYTF. CDR3 bases: TGTGCCAGCTCACCGGGGACAGCCCAATATGGCTACACCTTC.